These T cell receptor beta chains were read from a single sample in a study of shared clonotypes between healthy human individuals. Produced via immunoSEQ multiplex PCR; TCRdb's table is partial and in-frame only. The data show roughly 2,000,000 clones, approximately 95% seen once. Material: naive CD8+ T cells sorted from blood. The receptors shown here come from a man between 18 and 29 years old in good health. The CDR3 runs from the conserved cysteine through the conserved F or W. A D gene is named only where the DNA matches it firmly. Size values are once, few and many counts, or a class for expanded clones, and some rows have none.

>TRBD1|TRBJ1-3|TRBV9|NA
TGTGCCAGCAGCGCAGGGGGGACAGGAAACACCATATATTTT
CASSAGGTGNTIYF
>TRBD1|TRBJ2-5|TRBV28|NA
TGTGCCAGCACCTCCGGCCAGACTCGACAGGGTCTGAGGGAAGAGACCCAGTACTTC
CASTSGQTRQGLREETQYF
>NA|TRBJ2-4|TRBV6-1|NA
TGTGCCAGCAGTGAAGTCCCGGTAGACATTCAGTACTTC
CASSEVPVDIQYF
>NA|TRBJ2-7|TRBV4-3|NA
TGCGCCAGCAGCCGCACCACCGGGACTGGCTACGAGCAGTACTTC
CASSRTTGTGYEQYF
>TRBD1|TRBJ1-2|TRBV30|NA
TGTGCCTGGGACTCACAGGGGGCCGTTGGCTACACCTTC
CAWDSQGAVGYTF
>NA|TRBJ2-5|TRBV13|NA
TGTGCCAGCAGCTTAAAGCCGGAAGAGACCCAGTACTTC
CASSLKPEETQYF
>NA|TRBJ1-2|TRBV12-5|NA
TGTGCTAGTGGTTTTGGTGGGGGAGCAAATGGCTACACCTTC
CASGFGGGANGYTF
>TRBD1|TRBJ1-1|TRBV30|few
TGTGCCTGGTGGGAGGGACAGGGTCTGCCACAAGCTTTCTTT
CAWWEGQGLPQAFF
>NA|TRBJ1-2|TRBV9|once
TGTGCCAGCAGCGTAAACCCGCAGGAATCTAATGGCTACACCTTC
CASSVNPQESNGYTF
>NA|TRBJ1-3|TRBV6-1|NA
TGTGCCAGCAGTGTAAGGGGCTCTGGAAACACCATATATTTT
CASSVRGSGNTIYF
>TRBD2|TRBJ2-1|TRBV9|once
TGTGCCAGCAGCACCAGACTAGCGGGGGGGAGGTACAATGAGCAGTTCTTC
CASSTRLAGGRYNEQFF